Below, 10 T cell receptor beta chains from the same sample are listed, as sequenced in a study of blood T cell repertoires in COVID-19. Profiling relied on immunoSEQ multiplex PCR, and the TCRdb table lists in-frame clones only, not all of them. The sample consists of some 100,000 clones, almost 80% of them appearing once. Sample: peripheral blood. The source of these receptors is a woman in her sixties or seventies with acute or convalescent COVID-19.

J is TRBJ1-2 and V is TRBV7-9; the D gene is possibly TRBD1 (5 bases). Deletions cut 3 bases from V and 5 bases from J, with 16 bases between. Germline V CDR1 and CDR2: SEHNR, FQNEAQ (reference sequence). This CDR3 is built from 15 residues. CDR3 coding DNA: TGTGCCAGCAGCTTGGGTACAGGTGGGGTATATGGCTACACCTTC. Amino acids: CASSLGTGGVYGYTF.

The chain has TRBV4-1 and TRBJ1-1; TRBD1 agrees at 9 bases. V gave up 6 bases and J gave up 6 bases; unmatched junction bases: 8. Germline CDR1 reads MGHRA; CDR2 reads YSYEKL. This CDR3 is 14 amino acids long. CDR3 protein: CASRGQGLSSEAFF. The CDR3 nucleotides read TGCGCCAGCAGGGGACAGGGACTGTCTTCTGAAGCTTTCTTT.

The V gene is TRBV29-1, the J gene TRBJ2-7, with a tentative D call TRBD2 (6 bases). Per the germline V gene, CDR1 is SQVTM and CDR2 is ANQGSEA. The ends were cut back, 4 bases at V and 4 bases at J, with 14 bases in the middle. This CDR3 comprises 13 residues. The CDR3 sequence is CSVGSGAGYEQYF. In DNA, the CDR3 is TGCAGCGTTGGTTCTGGTGCGGGGTACGAGCAGTACTTC.

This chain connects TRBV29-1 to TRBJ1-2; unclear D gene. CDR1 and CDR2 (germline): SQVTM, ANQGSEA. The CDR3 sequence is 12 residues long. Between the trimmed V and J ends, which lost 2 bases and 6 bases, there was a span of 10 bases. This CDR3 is CSVEYASHGYTF. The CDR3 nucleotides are TGCAGCGTTGAATACGCGTCTCATGGCTACACCTTC.

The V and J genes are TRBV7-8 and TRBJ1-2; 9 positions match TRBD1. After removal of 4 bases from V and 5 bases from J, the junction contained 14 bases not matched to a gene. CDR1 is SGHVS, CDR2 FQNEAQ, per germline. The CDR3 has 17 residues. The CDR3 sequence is CASSSSRDRARGYGYTF. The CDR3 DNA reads TGTGCCAGCAGCTCGTCCCGGGACAGGGCAAGGGGATATGGCTACACCTTC. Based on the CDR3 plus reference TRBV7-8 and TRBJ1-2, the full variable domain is GAGVSQSPRYKVAKRGQDVALRCDPISGHVSLFWYQQALGQGPEFLTYFQNEAQLDKSGLPSDRFFAERPEGSVSTLKIQRTQQEDSAVYLCASSSSRDRARGYGYTFGSGTRLTVV.

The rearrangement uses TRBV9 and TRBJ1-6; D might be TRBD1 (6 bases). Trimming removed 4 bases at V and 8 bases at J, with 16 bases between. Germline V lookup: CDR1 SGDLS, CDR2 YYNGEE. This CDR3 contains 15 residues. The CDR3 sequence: CASSTSGDTDSPLHF. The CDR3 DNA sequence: TGTGCCAGCAGCACCAGCGGGGACACTGATTCACCCCTCCACTTT.

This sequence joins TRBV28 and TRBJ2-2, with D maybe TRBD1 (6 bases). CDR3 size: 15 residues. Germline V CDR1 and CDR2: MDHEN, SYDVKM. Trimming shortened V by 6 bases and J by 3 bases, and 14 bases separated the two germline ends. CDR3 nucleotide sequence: TGTGCCAGCAGCAGACAGGATGGATACACCGGGGAGCTGTTTTTT. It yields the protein CASSRQDGYTGELFF.

Written as DNA, the CDR3 is TGTGCCAGCAGCTCAGTCCCGGACAGGGGCTCAGATACGCAGTATTTT. This codes for CASSSVPDRGSDTQYF. This chain connects TRBV9 to TRBJ2-3; 9 positions match TRBD1. Germline loops: CDR1 SGDLS, CDR2 YYNGEE. The V and J ends lost 4 bases and 4 bases, in that order; junction bases with no gene match: 10. CDR3 size: 16 residues.

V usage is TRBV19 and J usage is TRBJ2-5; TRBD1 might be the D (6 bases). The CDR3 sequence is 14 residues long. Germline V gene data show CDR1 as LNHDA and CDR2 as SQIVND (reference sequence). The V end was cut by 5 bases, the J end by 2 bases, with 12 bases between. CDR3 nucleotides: TGTGCCAGTAGTGAACAGGGAGTTCAAGAGACCCAGTACTTC. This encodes CASSEQGVQETQYF.

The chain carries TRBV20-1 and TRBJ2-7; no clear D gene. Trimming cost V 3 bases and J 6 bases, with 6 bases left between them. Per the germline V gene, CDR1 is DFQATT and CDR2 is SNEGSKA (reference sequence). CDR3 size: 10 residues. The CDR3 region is CSASNGEQYV. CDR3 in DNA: TGCAGTGCTAGCAACGGCGAGCAGTACGTC.